This T cell receptor (beta chain) was profiled in a study of blood T cell repertoires in COVID-19 (dated by TCRdb to between 2020 and 2021). For context, the study as a whole: Samples from collaborators originated in the United States, Italy and Spain and spanned both the acute and convalescent phases of COVID-19. The material from the prospective study consisted of cDNA or gDNA derived from T cells, B-cell-depleted T cells, or PBMCs. Deeply sampled blood TCRbeta repertoires from subjects exposed to, actively infected with, or recovered from COVID-19 were included in the dataset. A freely available public database, intended as a resource for researchers studying the immune response to SARS-CoV-2, is where the repertoires were released. Samples came from the ongoing ImmuneRACE study (first 160 participants) plus 1,254 subjects from 6 global collaborators. The sample metadata nearly always contained a de-identified subject ID, COVID-19 status, age in years and sex. Where available, HLA class I and class II types were obtained from metadata supplied by the sample provider rather than from assay-based typing.

Turning to this clone: Which antigen it targets is not known. Base qualities are missing; no much larger clone stands one base away.

The collaborating institutions used their own protocols to collect whole blood in K2EDTA tubes. For TCRbeta analysis, collaborator samples were shipped as frozen whole blood, as isolated PBMCs, or as DNA extracted from either sample type. CDR1 is given as SGDLS and CDR2 as YYNGEE, both from the germline V gene. The CDR3 sequence holds 15 residues, the cysteine and phenylalanine included. Only the CDR3 region is kept as DNA, spanning 45 bases read in frame from base 1. Deletion took 4 bases off V and 0 bases off J, with a span of 10 bases between the germline ends. Results the study describes overall, beyond this receptor: How much clinical and demographic metadata was included differed by source and by participant, and the metadata was provided uncurated.

TCRbeta CDR3 regions were amplified from genomic DNA by means of the immunoSEQ Assay, a bias-controlled multiplex PCR. On the study's bioinformatics: Nucleated cell counts per sample were estimated from amplification of reference gene primers within the assay. To quantify the absolute abundance of each unique TCRbeta CDR3 rearrangement, sequence reads were collapsed and filtered. Productive Simpson clonality was computed per sample as the square root of Simpson's diversity index over productive rearrangements. Not all clones reach the TCRdb copy of this immuneACCESS table, which keeps in-frame sequences only. Checked studies attribute under half of the gap to unresolved V genes and leave the rest unexplained. D and trimming were read from the DNA, whereas the V and J calls and clone size are those reported in that table. The sample table records around 50,000 clones; around nine tenths of these occur just once. Over 4% of the sample lies in the top ten.

This receptor was taken from a man between 65 and 85 years old with acute or convalescent COVID-19. The V and J genes are TRBV9 and TRBJ1-4; the D region possibly corresponds to TRBD1 (5 bases align). The sequenced sample was peripheral blood. The sequence in DNA is TGTGCCAGCAGCCCAGGGTTCGCAACTAATGAAAAACTGTTTTTT. Translated, it reads CASSPGFATNEKLFF.